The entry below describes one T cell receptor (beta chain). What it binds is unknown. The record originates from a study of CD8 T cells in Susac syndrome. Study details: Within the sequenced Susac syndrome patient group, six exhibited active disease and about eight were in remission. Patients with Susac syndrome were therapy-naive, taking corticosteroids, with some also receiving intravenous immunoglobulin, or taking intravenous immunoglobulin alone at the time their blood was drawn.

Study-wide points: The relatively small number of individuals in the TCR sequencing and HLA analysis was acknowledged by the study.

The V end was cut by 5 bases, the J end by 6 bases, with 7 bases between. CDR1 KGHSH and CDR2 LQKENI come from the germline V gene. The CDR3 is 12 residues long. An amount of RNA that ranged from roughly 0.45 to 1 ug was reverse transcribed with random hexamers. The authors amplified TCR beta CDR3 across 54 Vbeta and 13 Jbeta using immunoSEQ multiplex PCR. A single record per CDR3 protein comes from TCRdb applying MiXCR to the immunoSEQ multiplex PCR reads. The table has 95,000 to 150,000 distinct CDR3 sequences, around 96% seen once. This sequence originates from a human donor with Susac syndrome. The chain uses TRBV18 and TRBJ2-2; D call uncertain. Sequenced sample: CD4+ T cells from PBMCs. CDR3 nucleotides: TGTGCCAGCTCAGCTAGTTCCGGGGAGCTGTTTTTT. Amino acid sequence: CASSASSGELFF.